This T cell receptor beta chain derives from a study of T cell changes during pregnancy in multiple sclerosis. This CDR3 has 16 amino acids. With 5 bases clipped from V and 3 bases from J, the junction kept 4 bases outside the gene matches. Germline values: CDR1 MNHEY, CDR2 SMNVEV (reference sequence). Sequencing was performed with immunoSEQ multiplex PCR; in TCRdb, only in-frame clones are kept and a portion is missing. The sample contains under 55,000 clones, 93% of which appear only once. This clonotype was sampled from a female donor with multiple sclerosis, enrolled in a pregnancy study. The sample consisted of peripheral blood, taken in the second trimester of pregnancy. The chain combines TRBV27 with TRBJ2-1, with 13 bases fitting TRBD2. CDR3 sequence: CASSTGTSGNYNEQFF. CDR3 sequence (DNA): TGTGCCAGCAGTACCGGGACTAGCGGGAACTACAATGAGCAGTTCTTC.